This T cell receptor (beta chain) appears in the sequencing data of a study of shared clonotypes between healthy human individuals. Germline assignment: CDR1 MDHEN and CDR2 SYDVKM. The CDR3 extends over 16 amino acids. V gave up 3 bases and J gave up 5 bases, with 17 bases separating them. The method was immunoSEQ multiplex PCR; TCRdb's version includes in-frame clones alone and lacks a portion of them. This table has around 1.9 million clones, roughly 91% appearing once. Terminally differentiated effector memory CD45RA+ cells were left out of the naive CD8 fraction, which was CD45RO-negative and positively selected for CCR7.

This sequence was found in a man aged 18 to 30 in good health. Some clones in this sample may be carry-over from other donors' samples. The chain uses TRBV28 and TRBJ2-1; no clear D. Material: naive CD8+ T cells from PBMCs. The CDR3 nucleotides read TGTGCCAGCAGTTTCCTGAGTCGGGCGCCAGACAATGAGCAGTTCTTC. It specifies CASSFLSRAPDNEQFF.